This T cell receptor beta chain was documented in a study of regulatory T cells in long-lasting Graves disease (dated by TCRdb to the early 2020s). With regard to the full study: Persistent Graves' disease meant more than 5 years of antithyroid drug treatment with TSH receptor autoantibodies that stayed positive. In the clinical cohort, patients with persistent Graves' disease had used antithyroid drugs for an average of around 10 years. The study was conducted in China and was registered as a clinical trial. Peripheral blood TCR sequencing and RNA sequencing compared persistent Graves' disease patients with newly diagnosed Graves' disease patients. A total of around 35 samples were covered by TCR sequencing, comprising approximately 13 persistent and around 20 newly diagnosed Graves' disease patients. What the work shows at the level of the full study, not this receptor alone: Only peripheral blood was studied, because thyroid tissue, the primary lesion, was inaccessible. Patients with persistent disease shared more public clonotypes (fewer than 3,000) than newly diagnosed patients did (more than 900). Only the TCR beta chain was sequenced and analyzed. Persistent Graves' disease patients showed lower TCR Shannon entropy and fewer highly expanded clones than newly diagnosed patients, suggesting clonal expansion. Preferential use of TRBV28, TRBJ1-2 and TRBJ2-5 was observed in persistent disease, whereas TRBV20-1 and TRBJ2-1 were favored in newly diagnosed disease. The small sample size was acknowledged by the authors as a limitation that may reduce accuracy.

Library generation was performed with multiplex PCR. Sequenced on an Illumina HiSeq 4000. TCR beta libraries were built with iRepertoire HTBI primers and Arm-PCR amplification of CDR3 regions. PCR products were gel purified before sequencing. The study's processing was this. Gene usage analysis of CDR3 amino acid clonotypes relied on the roughly 58 TRBV and over 13 TRBJ segments identified across samples. COPE and FqMerger were used to merge the filtered high-quality paired reads into contigs. BLAST was used to align contigs to IMGT TRBV, TRBD and TRBJ reference genes, and CDR3 was defined according to IMGT. Any clonotype with a frequency above 0.1% was counted as a highly expanded clone. Shannon entropy was used to measure repertoire diversity, and the Gini coefficient was used to measure V-J evenness. Public clonotypes were defined as clonotypes shared by more than one individual. TCRdb applied fastp at Q25 and MiXCR to the public reads, then kept only in-frame beta chains. Each entry merges the rows of one CDR3 protein and shows their most common DNA and genes. The V and J calls were not made by the authors but by TCRdb's processing. The sample table holds about 660,000 distinct CDR3 sequences, of which around 30% were seen once. The ten largest clones capture under 50% of the sample.

The sample's time point label is to be understood as: persistent/refractory GD, antithyroid drugs over 5 years with positive TRAb. RNA was extracted from PBMCs in TRIzol for both TCR sequencing and RNA sequencing. The diagnosis of Graves' disease followed American Thyroid Association guidelines. Recruitment of patients was carried out at an endocrinology department in Xi'an, China. Each patient gave 7 to 9.5 milliliters of peripheral blood, collected in an EDTA anticoagulant tube. Ficoll Paque Plus density gradient separation was used to isolate PBMCs, and no additional T cell sorting was done. An Agilent 2100 Bioanalyzer and agarose gel were used to check RNA quality, and a NanoDrop 2000 was used to measure RNA concentration. Reading from cysteine to phenylalanine, the CDR3 counts 14 amino acids. Only the CDR3 DNA stays, 42 bases, in frame from base 1. CDR1 and CDR2 were assigned from the germline V gene (reference sequence) as LNHDA and SQIVND. The junction shows trimming of 3 bases on V and 0 bases on J, plus 8 bases between the germline ends.

This clonotype came up many times. Its antigen remains unidentified. Per-nucleotide qualities are absent, and no much larger clonotype sits a single base away. The material was peripheral blood mononuclear cells (PBMCs), obtained when the disease was refractory, from a patient treated with antithyroid drugs. The clonotype originates from a female donor with Graves disease. The rearranged segments are TRBV19 and TRBJ1-1, with the D gene uncertain. The nucleotides are TGTGCCAGTAGTATGGGTCAGCTGAACACTGAAGCTTTCTTT. It translates to CASSMGQLNTEAFF.